Described below is a single TCR beta chain sequence and its context. Its target is not known. The entry originates in a study of shared clonotypes between healthy human individuals. Background on the study: Each donor's CD8 memory used one plate, CD8 naive two, each CD4 subset three.

Regarding the study as a whole: Sharing across a few donors was seen in around 5% of naive CD4 clonotypes.

The CDR3 has 15 amino acids. With V trimmed by 4 bases and J by 3 bases, 6 bases remained unmatched. Germline V gives CDR1 SGDLS, CDR2 YYNGEE. The assay was immunoSEQ multiplex PCR, and TCRdb's table has in-frame clones only and misses some. There are about 2,500,000 clones in the sample; approximately 94% occur only once, and 0.13% to 0.15% lies in the top ten. Input material: naive CD4+ T cells sorted from blood. Noted subset: CD45RA+ positively selected. This TCR was recovered from a man in his late teens or twenties in good health. The chain carries TRBV9 and TRBJ1-2, with TRBD1 identical over 10 bases. Here the CDR3 reads CASSPQTGGYYGYTF. CDR3 coding DNA: TGTGCCAGCAGCCCCCAGACAGGGGGCTACTATGGCTACACCTTC.